The rows below give T cell receptor beta chains drawn from one sample of a study of response to subunit inactivated influenza vaccine. MiXCR, run by TCRdb on the RT-PCR reads, gives a single entry per CDR3 protein. The sample lists approximately 730,000 distinct CDR3 sequences; about 15% were seen once. Sequenced material: PBMCs from blood, taken 14 days before vaccination. The receptor source for this set is a man aged 50-59 years who received an inactivated influenza vaccine. Each CDR3 is given with its conserved first and last residue. Fields, in order: CDR3 DNA, CDR3 protein, J gene, D gene, V gene, CDR3 length, clone size. A D gene is named only where the DNA matches it firmly. Clone size, where shown, is once, few, many, or a class for clones that have expanded.

DNA: TGTGCCAGCAGCCGAGGAGTGGAAACCGGGGAGCTGTTTTTT
CDR3: CASSRGVETGELFF
J: TRBJ2-2
D: -
V: TRBV7-8
length: 14
size: -

DNA: TGTGCCATCACAGGGCTCGCTAACGGCGAGCAGTACTTC
CDR3: CAITGLANGEQYF
J: TRBJ2-7
D: -
V: TRBV10-3
length: 13
size: few

DNA: TGTGCCAGCGAAGGGGGGTTCCGTGAGCAGTTCTTC
CDR3: CASEGGFREQFF
J: TRBJ2-1
D: -
V: TRBV6-2/TRBV6-3
length: 12
size: -

DNA: TGTGCCAGCAGCCAATCCCGGGGGGGAGCTAGCACAGATACGCAGTATTTT
CDR3: CASSQSRGGASTDTQYF
J: TRBJ2-3
D: TRBD2
V: TRBV7-2
length: 17
size: -

DNA: TGTGCCAGCAGTTACCGCAGGACGGCCGCTGAAGCTTTCTTT
CDR3: CASSYRRTAAEAFF
J: TRBJ1-1
D: -
V: TRBV6-5
length: 14
size: few

DNA: TGTGCCAGCAGTTTGTCGGGACAGGGGTCCCAAGAGACCCAGTACTTC
CDR3: CASSLSGQGSQETQYF
J: TRBJ2-5
D: TRBD1
V: TRBV28
length: 16
size: -

DNA: TGTGCCAGCAGCCAAGATCCGACGAACACTGAAGCTTTCTTT
CDR3: CASSQDPTNTEAFF
J: TRBJ1-1
D: -
V: TRBV4-2
length: 14
size: many

DNA: TGTGCCAGCAGTTTTATTAGGACTAGCCTCGGCACAGATACGCAGTATTTT
CDR3: CASSFIRTSLGTDTQYF
J: TRBJ2-3
D: TRBD2
V: TRBV12-3/TRBV12-4
length: 17
size: -

DNA: TGCAGTGCTCCTCCGGGGGCATGGGCTGAAGCTTTCTTT
CDR3: CSAPPGAWAEAFF
J: TRBJ1-1
D: -
V: TRBV20-1
length: 13
size: -

DNA: TGCGCCAGCAGCCCCGGGTCATGGATTTATGAAGCTTTCTTT
CDR3: CASSPGSWIYEAFF
J: TRBJ1-1
D: -
V: TRBV5-1
length: 14
size: -

DNA: TGTGCCAGCAGTTCCACGGGGGAAGGCAATGAGCAGTTCTTC
CDR3: CASSSTGEGNEQFF
J: TRBJ2-1
D: -
V: TRBV28
length: 14
size: many

DNA: TGTGCCAGCAGACCGACAGGGTTCACAGATACGCAGTATTTT
CDR3: CASRPTGFTDTQYF
J: TRBJ2-3
D: TRBD1
V: TRBV11-2
length: 14
size: many

DNA: TGCGCCAGCAGCCAAGATCCCGGGACAGGGATGCGCGAGCAGTACTTC
CDR3: CASSQDPGTGMREQYF
J: TRBJ2-7
D: TRBD1
V: TRBV4-1
length: 16
size: -

DNA: TGTGCCAGCAGTTACATCCGGGGCCGAAAATCTGGGGCCAACGTCCTGACTTTC
CDR3: CASSYIRGRKSGANVLTF
J: TRBJ2-6
D: -
V: TRBV6-2/TRBV6-3
length: 18
size: -

DNA: TGTGCCATCAGGGATCTTGGTGGGGCCAACGTCCTGACTTTC
CDR3: CAIRDLGGANVLTF
J: TRBJ2-6
D: -
V: TRBV6-1
length: 14
size: once

DNA: TGTGCCAGCAGTTTAGCGCCCCAAGGGGAAAAACTGTTTTTT
CDR3: CASSLAPQGEKLFF
J: TRBJ1-4
D: -
V: TRBV12-3/TRBV12-4
length: 14
size: few

DNA: TGCGCCAGCAGTCTTATAGCGGGGGTGGACAATGAGCAGTTCTTC
CDR3: CASSLIAGVDNEQFF
J: TRBJ2-1
D: TRBD2
V: TRBV4-1
length: 15
size: -

DNA: TGTGCCAGCAGCCAAACCTTGGGGGGGAGCGGAGATACGCAGTATTTT
CDR3: CASSQTLGGSGDTQYF
J: TRBJ2-3
D: TRBD2
V: TRBV7-2
length: 16
size: few

DNA: TGTGCCAGCAGTGTCGACGGGCCGAACTACGAGCAGTACTTC
CDR3: CASSVDGPNYEQYF
J: TRBJ2-7
D: -
V: TRBV27
length: 14
size: -

DNA: TGTGCCAGCTCACCAAACGGCATGAACACTGAAGCTTTCTTT
CDR3: CASSPNGMNTEAFF
J: TRBJ1-1
D: -
V: TRBV18
length: 14
size: -

DNA: TGTGCCAGCAGCTCTCCGGGACTAGAGATAGATACGCAGTATTTT
CDR3: CASSSPGLEIDTQYF
J: TRBJ2-3
D: TRBD2
V: TRBV7-9
length: 15
size: -

DNA: TGTGCCAGCAGTACGAGAACCGCTTCTAGCACAGATACGCAGTATTTT
CDR3: CASSTRTASSTDTQYF
J: TRBJ2-3
D: -
V: TRBV28
length: 16
size: -

DNA: TGTGCCAGCAGGTGGGTGGCCAATCAGCCCCAGCATTTT
CDR3: CASRWVANQPQHF
J: TRBJ1-5
D: -
V: TRBV2
length: 13
size: few

DNA: TGCAGCGTTGGGGGAGGGCCGAACACTGAAGCTTTCTTT
CDR3: CSVGGGPNTEAFF
J: TRBJ1-1
D: -
V: TRBV29-1
length: 13
size: few

DNA: TGTGCCACCAGCACAACAGGTGGCTCCTACGAGCAGTACTTC
CDR3: CATSTTGGSYEQYF
J: TRBJ2-7
D: -
V: TRBV24-1
length: 14
size: few

DNA: TGTGCCAGCACCCCATTGGGACAGGGGCTCTATGGCTACACCTTC
CDR3: CASTPLGQGLYGYTF
J: TRBJ1-2
D: TRBD1
V: TRBV12-3/TRBV12-4
length: 15
size: few

DNA: TGTGCCAGCAGTACCGGGACGCAGAACACTGAAGCTTTCTTT
CDR3: CASSTGTQNTEAFF
J: TRBJ1-1
D: -
V: TRBV12-3/TRBV12-4
length: 14
size: -

DNA: TGTGCCAGCGGACAGTCCGAAGAGACCCAGTACTTC
CDR3: CASGQSEETQYF
J: TRBJ2-5
D: -
V: TRBV2
length: 12
size: -

DNA: TGCAGTGCTAGGGGAGAGTACGGGGACTACGAGCAGTACTTC
CDR3: CSARGEYGDYEQYF
J: TRBJ2-7
D: -
V: TRBV20-1
length: 14
size: -

DNA: TGTGCCAGCAGGTCACAGGGGGTAGGAACAGATACGCAGTATTTT
CDR3: CASRSQGVGTDTQYF
J: TRBJ2-3
D: TRBD1
V: TRBV6-1
length: 15
size: -

DNA: TGCAGCGTTGAAGGGGGAGGGGGGGTTTTGGGCAAAAACATTCAGTACTTC
CDR3: CSVEGGGGVLGKNIQYF
J: TRBJ2-4
D: -
V: TRBV29-1
length: 17
size: -

DNA: TGCAGTGCTAGTATAGGAAACTATGGCTACACCTTC
CDR3: CSASIGNYGYTF
J: TRBJ1-2
D: -
V: TRBV20-1
length: 12
size: few

DNA: TGTGCCACCAGTCCCAGTGGGGAGCCGTCCTCCTACGAGCAGTACTTC
CDR3: CATSPSGEPSSYEQYF
J: TRBJ2-7
D: -
V: TRBV24-1
length: 16
size: -

DNA: TGTGCCAGCAGCCGTTACCGGGACAGAAAGCAGCCCCAGCATTTT
CDR3: CASSRYRDRKQPQHF
J: TRBJ1-5
D: TRBD1
V: TRBV12-3/TRBV12-4
length: 15
size: -

DNA: TGCAGCGCCACAGTACAGGGGACAGGTTTCTTT
CDR3: CSATVQGTGFF
J: TRBJ1-1
D: TRBD1
V: TRBV29-1
length: 11
size: many

DNA: TGCGCCAGCAGCCAAGATGGTACGGTGCACACTGAAGCTTTCTTT
CDR3: CASSQDGTVHTEAFF
J: TRBJ1-1
D: -
V: TRBV4-1
length: 15
size: -

DNA: TGTGCCAGCAGCGGGCGGGGGCTCTCCTACAATGAGCAGTTCTTC
CDR3: CASSGRGLSYNEQFF
J: TRBJ2-1
D: -
V: TRBV11-1
length: 15
size: -

DNA: TGTGCCAGCAGCCCCATGAATAGCAATCAGCCCCAGCATTTT
CDR3: CASSPMNSNQPQHF
J: TRBJ1-5
D: -
V: TRBV6-2/TRBV6-3
length: 14
size: few

DNA: TGTGCCAGCAGCACCCGGGACAGGGGGCCCGATGAGCAGTTCTTC
CDR3: CASSTRDRGPDEQFF
J: TRBJ2-1
D: TRBD1
V: TRBV11-3
length: 15
size: few

DNA: TGCAGCGTTGTTCCCAGGGGCCCTCAAGAGACCCAGTACTTC
CDR3: CSVVPRGPQETQYF
J: TRBJ2-5
D: -
V: TRBV29-1
length: 14
size: -

DNA: TGTGCCAGCAAGAGCGCAGGGGGCTCTGGAAACACCATATATTTT
CDR3: CASKSAGGSGNTIYF
J: TRBJ1-3
D: TRBD1
V: TRBV6-1
length: 15
size: many

DNA: TGTGCCAGCAGCCTAATGGGCCTCTCAGGGGCAGATACGCAGTATTTT
CDR3: CASSLMGLSGADTQYF
J: TRBJ2-3
D: -
V: TRBV14
length: 16
size: -

DNA: TGTGCCAGCAGTTACGGACAGGGAGGTTTAAGAAGCAATCAGCCCCAGCATTTT
CDR3: CASSYGQGGLRSNQPQHF
J: TRBJ1-5
D: TRBD1
V: TRBV6-2/TRBV6-3
length: 18
size: few